What follows are 17 T cell receptor beta chains derived from one specimen sequenced in a study of blood T cell repertoires in COVID-19. Method: immunoSEQ multiplex PCR; TCRdb's copy keeps in-frame clones and lacks some. The sample has some 190,000 clones; roughly 80% are singletons. Material for sequencing was peripheral blood. These receptors all come from a woman aged 50 to 60 with acute or convalescent COVID-19.

The V gene is TRBV6-6, the J gene TRBJ1-4; D not certain. Deletions cut 7 bases from V and 5 bases from J, with 14 bases between. CDR3 length: 14 residues. CDR1 MNHNY and CDR2 SVGAGI come from the germline V gene (reference sequence). CDR3 nucleotides: TGTGCCAGCACGCGGGCGACGTTGAATGAAAAACTGTTTTTT. Translating it yields CASTRATLNEKLFF.

This clone was found a few times. This sequence joins TRBV5-1 and TRBJ1-6, with D perhaps TRBD1 (5 bases). V was pared by 1 base and J by 9 bases, with 11 bases between. CDR3 size: 14 residues. Germline V gene lookup returns CDR1 SGHRS and CDR2 YFSETQ. The CDR3 region has the DNA TGCGCCAGCAGCTTGATTCTGGGGCTTTCACCCCTCCACTTT. It specifies CASSLILGLSPLHF.

In its sample, this clone was seen a few times. The V and J genes are TRBV6-5 and TRBJ2-7, with D possibly matching TRBD2 (6 bases). This CDR3 spans 14 amino acids. Germline V gives CDR1 MNHEY, CDR2 SVGAGI. V lost 4 bases, J lost 4 bases, and 14 bases lay in between. The CDR3 loop reads CASSFRVGGYEQYF. The CDR3 DNA follows: TGTGCCAGCAGTTTTCGGGTGGGAGGTTACGAGCAGTACTTC.

This chain links TRBV28 with TRBJ1-2; TRBD1 matches at 11 bases. With V trimmed by 5 bases and J by 4 bases, 6 bases remained unmatched. The CDR3 loop spans 15 amino acids. The V gene's germline CDR1 is MDHEN and CDR2 SYDVKM. The CDR3 here is CASSPGTGGVYGYTF. The CDR3 region has the DNA TGTGCCAGCAGTCCGGGGACAGGGGGTGTCTATGGCTACACCTTC.

V and J are TRBV19 and TRBJ1-2; TRBD1 agrees at 9 bases. V lost 7 bases, J lost 5 bases, and 8 bases stayed unmatched. This CDR3 has 14 amino acids. CDR1 and CDR2 from the germline V gene are LNHDA and SQIVND (reference sequence). The CDR3 here is CASTPTGGRYGYTF. DNA for the CDR3: TGTGCCAGTACCCCGACAGGGGGTCGTTATGGCTACACCTTC.

This rearrangement joins TRBV9 to TRBJ1-2; D unresolved. This CDR3 is built from 17 residues. V shed 2 bases and J shed 4 bases, with 21 bases lying between them. Germline V CDR1 and CDR2: SGDLS, YYNGEE. The CDR3 nucleotides read TGTGCCAGCAGCGTGGGAATAGGTCGGACTGACGCCTATGGCTACACCTTC. Encoded protein: CASSVGIGRTDAYGYTF.

The V call is TRBV7-8, the J call TRBJ1-6; D might be TRBD1 (6 bases). This CDR3 region has 17 residues. The germline gives CDR1 SGHVS, CDR2 FQNEAQ. The V gene lost 5 bases and the J gene lost 2 bases, with 16 bases spanning the gap. CDR3 region: CASSPESGVTYNSPLHF. CDR3 coding DNA: TGTGCCAGCAGCCCAGAATCAGGGGTTACCTATAATTCACCCCTCCACTTT. The whole variable domain, remainder taken from reference TRBV7-8 and TRBJ1-6, is GAGVSQSPRYKVAKRGQDVALRCDPISGHVSLFWYQQALGQGPEFLTYFQNEAQLDKSGLPSDRFFAERPEGSVSTLKIQRTQQEDSAVYLCASSPESGVTYNSPLHFGNGTRLTVT.

The chain links TRBV21-1 to TRBJ2-5; the table's TRBD1 call for D was not verified on the DNA. TRBV21-1 corresponds to a pseudogene. The CDR3 has 15 amino acids. The CDR3 nucleotides read TGTGCCAGCTCCAACCCGGGACAGGGGTCCGGGGCCCAGTACTTC. Residues: CASSNPGQGSGAQYF.

The chain carries TRBV29-1 and TRBJ2-5; D call uncertain. The V gene's germline CDR1 is SQVTM and CDR2 ANQGSEA. CDR3 length: 13 amino acids. Trimming cost V 6 bases and J 0 bases, with 11 bases left between them. Here the CDR3 DNA reads TGCAGCGTCCACGGGTTGTACCAAGAGACCCAGTACTTC. This codes for CSVHGLYQETQYF.

The chain has TRBV5-1 and TRBJ2-7, with TRBD2 identical over 8 bases. The trim removed 5 bases at V and 0 bases at J, leaving 13 bases unmatched. The CDR3 is made up of 17 amino acids. The V gene's germline CDR1 is SGHRS and CDR2 YFSETQ. This CDR3 reads CASSREDVAGTSYEQYF. CDR3 DNA: TGCGCCAGCAGTCGGGAAGATGTAGCGGGAACCTCCTACGAGCAGTACTTC. The full variable domain, with the rest looked up from reference TRBV5-1 and TRBJ2-7, is KAGVTQTPRYLIKTRGQQVTLSCSPISGHRSVSWYQQTPGQGLQFLFEYFSETQRNKGNFPGRFSGRQFSNSRSEMNVSTLELGDSALYLCASSREDVAGTSYEQYFGPGTRLTVT.

The chain carries TRBV9 and TRBJ2-3; the D is unclear. From germline, CDR1 is SGDLS and CDR2 YYNGEE. The V end was cut by 0 bases, the J end by 5 bases, with 16 bases between. There are 16 residues in the CDR3. The chain's CDR3 is CASSVGRPGKVDTQYF. The CDR3 DNA reads as TGTGCCAGCAGCGTAGGGCGGCCTGGAAAGGTAGATACGCAGTATTTT.

The CDR3 sequence: CASSQGGPNSPLHF. The DNA of the CDR3 is TGTGCCAGCAGCCAAGGAGGGCCCAATTCACCCCTCCACTTT. V and J are TRBV3-1 (or the pseudogene TRBV3-2) and TRBJ1-6; unclear D gene. Deletions cut 1 base from V and 7 bases from J, with 8 bases between. Germline CDR1 reads LGHDT; CDR2 reads YNNKEL (reference sequence). CDR3 length: 14 residues.

This clone was counted only a few times. The J gene is TRBJ1-1, the V gene TRBV2, with 12 bases fitting TRBD1. Germline trimming cut 6 bases from V and 10 bases from J; bases unmatched to any gene: 9. Per germline, CDR1 SNHLY and CDR2 FYNNEI. CDR3 length equals 14 residues. The CDR3: CASRPGGQGAGAFF. CDR3 nucleotide sequence: TGTGCCAGCAGGCCCGGGGGACAGGGGGCTGGAGCTTTCTTT.

V gene TRBV6-5 combines with J gene TRBJ1-2, with D perhaps TRBD1 (5 bases). The germline CDR1 and CDR2 sequences are MNHEY and SVGAGI. V was trimmed by 8 bases and J by 8 bases, leaving 12 bases between them. This CDR3 spans 11 amino acids. The CDR3 loop is CASSGMYGYTF. CDR3 in DNA: TGTGCCAGCTCAGGGATGTACGGCTACACCTTC.

The sample holds a few counts of this clone. This sequence joins TRBV28 and TRBJ1-2, with 9 positions matching TRBD1. The CDR3 extends over 14 amino acids. V lost 3 bases, J lost 5 bases, and 4 bases stayed unmatched. CDR1 is MDHEN and CDR2 is SYDVKM in the germline V gene. This CDR3 reads CASSFRDRAYGYTF. CDR3 nucleotides: TGTGCCAGCAGTTTCCGGGACAGGGCATATGGCTACACCTTC.

Only one count was recorded for this clone. The V gene is TRBV6-5, the J gene TRBJ2-6; 7 bases line up with TRBD1. J lost 4 bases, V lost 2 bases, and 5 bases had no gene match. In germline, CDR1 is MNHEY, CDR2 SVGAGI. The CDR3 totals 16 residues. CDR3 nucleotide sequence: TGTGCCAGCAGTTACCCCAGGGGGAGAGGGGCCAACGTCCTGACTTTC. It is translated as CASSYPRGRGANVLTF.

The V and J genes are TRBV10-3 and TRBJ1-5, with TRBD1 matching over 7 bases. The CDR3 consists of 16 residues. J lost 2 bases, V lost 3 bases, and 7 bases had no gene match. Germline CDR1 and CDR2: ENHRY and SYGVKD. The CDR3 loop is CAISDGVGGGNQPQHF. The CDR3 DNA is TGTGCCATCAGTGACGGGGTAGGGGGCGGCAATCAGCCCCAGCATTTT.